Listed here are 21 T cell receptor beta chains from one sample, sequenced in a study of neurological immune-mediated disorders. Sample time point: longitudinal time-point 1 (baseline). TCRdb called the 5' RACE reads again in MiXCR, with one record for every CDR3 protein. The sample lists 55,000 to 80,000 distinct CDR3 sequences; roughly 13% were seen once. The source material was PBMCs. These receptors came from a female donor with HTLV-1-associated myelopathy (HAM/TSP).

Ten or more counts support this clonotype. This chain uses TRBV2 with TRBJ1-2; 8 positions match TRBD1. Germline V gene sequence: CDR1 SNHLY, CDR2 FYNNEI. The CDR3 totals 15 residues. V lost 4 bases to trimming and J lost 5 bases; unmatched junction nucleotides: 9. CDR3 DNA sequence: TGTGCCAGCAGTGCAGGGACAGGTGGAGATTATGGCTACACCTTC. Translation: CASSAGTGGDYGYTF.

This clonotype showed up many times. The chain employs TRBV24-1 and TRBJ2-5; D is possibly TRBD1 (6 bases). V was shortened by 8 bases and J by 5 bases, with 14 bases between the two germline ends. The CDR3 has 13 amino acids. Germline V gene data show CDR1 as KGHDR and CDR2 as SFDVKD. CDR3 protein: CATKPAGAETQYF. Here the CDR3 DNA reads TGTGCCACCAAACCGGCAGGGGCGGAGACCCAGTACTTC.

In its sample, this clonotype was seen many times. The chain recombines TRBV12-3 or TRBV12-4 with TRBJ1-1; possible D gene TRBD1, 5 bases. The CDR3 runs 14 residues. The V and J ends lost 6 bases and 1 base respectively, with 12 bases between them. For the CDR3, the DNA is TGTGCCAGCAGAACCGGGACGGAGAACACTGAAGCTTTCTTT. Encoded protein: CASRTGTENTEAFF.

This clonotype was counted between two and nine times. The rearrangement uses TRBV5-1 and TRBJ2-1; D may be TRBD2 (5 bases). This CDR3 has 14 residues. V gave up 0 bases and J gave up 7 bases, with 11 bases separating them. CDR1 is SGHRS, CDR2 YFSETQ, per germline. CDR3 sequence reads: CASSLAVSGNEQFF. The DNA for the CDR3 is TGCGCCAGCAGCTTGGCGGTGAGCGGAAATGAGCAGTTCTTC.

This clonotype was detected ten times or more. The chain joins TRBV20-1 to TRBJ2-7, with TRBD1 identical over 9 bases. The length of the CDR3 is 16 residues. The junction had 9 bases not matched to a gene; V was cut back by 0 bases and J by 3 bases. CDR1 and CDR2 (germline): DFQATT, SNEGSKA (reference sequence). Written as DNA, the CDR3 is TGCAGTGCTAGAGATTTCAGGGGACAGGGACTCTACGAGCAGTACTTC. It translates to CSARDFRGQGLYEQYF.

This clonotype appeared many times. CDR3 sequence reads: CATSDITEASTDTQYF. The CDR3 region has the DNA TGTGCCACCAGTGATATCACGGAGGCTAGCACAGATACGCAGTATTTT. The chain uses TRBV24-1 and TRBJ2-3; tentative D call: TRBD2 (5 bases). The V gene lost 3 bases and the J gene lost 0 bases, with 12 bases spanning the gap. Germline lookup yields CDR1 KGHDR and CDR2 SFDVKD. The CDR3 consists of 16 residues.

This clonotype appeared many times. The genes are TRBV20-1 and TRBJ1-2; D may be TRBD1 (5 bases). CDR3 size: 13 residues. Germline CDR1 DFQATT, CDR2 SNEGSKA (reference sequence). Trimming stripped 3 bases from V and 1 base from J, with 9 bases between. The CDR3 nucleotides read TGCAGTGCTAGGGGACTGTTTAACTATGGCTACACCTTC. Amino acid sequence: CSARGLFNYGYTF.

This clonotype was seen ten or more times. The chain is built from TRBV6-5 and TRBJ2-7; weak D call: TRBD2 (6 bases). The CDR3 contains 17 residues. Germline CDR1 reads MNHEY; CDR2 reads SVGAGI. V was clipped by 1 base and J by 6 bases, with 22 bases between them. The CDR3, as DNA: TGTGCCAGCAGTTACTTCCCCCCGGGAGAGTGGGCCTTCGAGCAGTACTTC. It yields the protein CASSYFPPGEWAFEQYF.

Ten or more counts support this clonotype. The rearrangement links TRBV6-1 to TRBJ1-1, with D uncertain. Trimming pared 5 bases from V and 7 bases from J, leaving 14 bases between. This CDR3 contains 13 residues. Germline V CDR1 and CDR2: MNHNS, SASEGT. This CDR3 reads CASSNALNGEAFF. The CDR3 DNA sequence: TGTGCCAGCAGTAACGCCCTGAACGGTGAAGCTTTCTTT.

There are many counts of this clonotype. The CDR3 DNA reads as TGTGCCAGCAGCTTACGTGGCGGGGCGGCAGATACGCAGTATTTT. Translated, it gives CASSLRGGAADTQYF. The J gene is TRBJ2-3, the V gene TRBV7-9, with D possibly matching TRBD2 (6 bases). Germline V lookup: CDR1 SEHNR, CDR2 FQNEAQ (reference sequence). Deletions cut 2 bases from V and 4 bases from J, with 13 bases between. The CDR3 spans 15 residues.

The sample holds a few counts of this clonotype. V usage is TRBV7-8 and J usage is TRBJ2-7, with D unresolved. The germline gives CDR1 SGHVS, CDR2 FQNEAQ. This CDR3 is 16 amino acids long. With 4 bases removed from V and 2 bases from J, the gap between germline ends came to 18 bases. This CDR3 is CASSSTLHGAPYEQYF. DNA for the CDR3: TGTGCCAGCAGCTCAACCTTGCACGGAGCTCCCTACGAGCAGTACTTC.

As concerns this clonotype: The DNA is omitted, as the CDR3 cannot be located on it reliably, and the CDR3 follows TCRdb's listing. The chain employs TRBV27 and TRBJ2-2; the D call of TRBD2 is as the table states it, not checked on the DNA. The CDR3 spans 20 amino acids, including both terminal residues. The germline gives CDR1 MNHEY, CDR2 SMNVEV (reference sequence). The CDR3 sequence is CASSLQGLNVLTFGTGELFF.

The CDR3 region is CASGLVPVDRLYNEQFF. CDR3 in DNA: TGTGCTAGTGGTTTGGTGCCCGTGGACAGACTTTACAATGAGCAGTTCTTC. The gene calls are TRBV12-5 and TRBJ2-1, with D possibly TRBD1 on 6 matching bases. The V and J ends lost 0 bases and 4 bases respectively, with 16 bases between them. This CDR3 is built from 17 residues. The germline V gene has CDR1 LGHNT and CDR2 FRNRAP.

About this clonotype itself: Its ends do not fully match the called genes, so a read error is possible. The V and J genes are TRBV7-9 and TRBJ1-5, with D unclear. Germline loops: CDR1 SEHNR, CDR2 FQNEAQ (reference sequence). The CDR3 contains 14 residues. CDR3: CASSPRVGNQPRHF. For the CDR3, the DNA is TGTGCCAGCAGCCCTAGAGTGGGCAATCAGCCCCGGCATTTT.

This clonotype was picked up one time. The chain recombines TRBV25-1 with TRBJ2-3, with 12 positions matching TRBD2. CDR3 length equals 18 residues. The V and J ends lost 6 bases and 4 bases, in that order; junction bases with no gene match: 14. CDR1 is MGHDK and CDR2 is SYGVNS in the germline V gene. CDR3 sequence reads: CASRPPRGLAGGPDTQYF. CDR3 sequence (DNA): TGTGCCAGCAGGCCCCCCAGGGGGCTAGCGGGGGGGCCAGATACGCAGTATTTT. The entire variable domain, with the rest obtained from reference TRBV25-1 and TRBJ2-3, is as follows: EADIYQTPRYLVIGTGKKITLECSQTMGHDKMYWYQQDPGMELHLIHYSYGVNSTEKGDLSSESTVSRIRTEHFPLTLESARPSHTSQYLCASRPPRGLAGGPDTQYFGPGTRLTVL.

This clonotype was recorded many times. This chain links TRBV7-6 with TRBJ2-1; 15 nucleotides agree with TRBD2. The CDR3 length is 16 residues. Germline V gene data show CDR1 as SGHVS and CDR2 as FNYEAQ. With V trimmed by 5 bases and J by 8 bases, 7 bases remained unmatched. CDR3 region: CASSRTSGRASDEQFF. The CDR3 DNA reads as TGTGCCAGCAGCCGGACTAGCGGGAGGGCCTCAGATGAGCAGTTCTTC.

A few counts support this clonotype. The chain is built from TRBV10-3 and TRBJ1-5; D gene ambiguous. The germline gives CDR1 ENHRY, CDR2 SYGVKD. The CDR3 runs to 12 residues. Trimming removed 4 bases from V and 11 bases from J, with 12 bases in between. CDR3 sequence reads: CAISVGSGAQHF. In DNA, the CDR3 is TGTGCCATCAGTGTGGGGAGTGGTGCCCAGCATTTT.

This clonotype was counted at least ten times. The V and J genes are TRBV10-3 and TRBJ1-2; D perhaps matches TRBD1 (5 bases). Trimming took 8 bases from V and 6 from J, leaving 16 bases between them. Germline-derived CDR1 and CDR2 are ENHRY and SYGVKD. The CDR3 loop spans 13 amino acids. The CDR3, as DNA: TGTGCCATCTGGGGCGGGGAGTTTGATGGCTACACCTTC. This codes for CAIWGGEFDGYTF.

In its sample, this clonotype was seen many times. The rearrangement links TRBV3-1 to TRBJ2-7; unclear D gene. CDR1 is LGHDT, CDR2 YNNKEL, per germline (reference sequence). The V gene lost 3 bases and the J gene lost 1 base, with 10 bases spanning the gap. The CDR3 covers 14 residues. Here the CDR3 reads CASSQMGNSYEQYF. CDR3 sequence (DNA): TGTGCCAGCAGCCAGATGGGTAATTCCTACGAGCAGTACTTC.

This clonotype was picked up many times. This chain connects TRBV5-1 to TRBJ2-3; possible D gene TRBD2, 6 bases. The germline CDR1 and CDR2 sequences are SGHRS and YFSETQ. CDR3 length: 16 amino acids. Trimming left V 4 bases short and J 0 bases short, with 15 bases between. The CDR3, as DNA: TGCGCCAGCAGCGACCCAATGCGGGGTAGCACAGATACGCAGTATTTT. Residues: CASSDPMRGSTDTQYF.

This clonotype was seen more than once but under ten times. This chain links TRBV20-1 with TRBJ2-1, with a possible D match to TRBD2 (6 bases). The germline V gene encodes CDR1 DFQATT and CDR2 SNEGSKA (reference sequence). The CDR3 is made up of 11 amino acids. Trimming took 4 bases from V and 7 from J, leaving 8 bases between them. The CDR3 bases are TGCAGTGCTATCCGGGGGAATGAGCAGTTCTTC. Its protein is CSAIRGNEQFF.